In its sample, the clone carrying this T cell receptor beta chain was seen many times. The CDR3 contains 14 residues. Looked up from germline, CDR1 is SGHRS and CDR2 is YFSETQ. Trimming cost V 2 bases and J 1 base, with 7 bases left between them. This record belongs to a study of identical twins. Template switching, a step in the protocol, added a universal primer site, and cDNA carried unique molecular identifiers. TCRdb itself ran the 5' RACE reads through MiXCR, one entry per CDR3 protein. This sample has 450,000 or so distinct CDR3 sequences, with approximately 25% found just once. These same data were also listed under a study on T cells expressing NK-cell markers.

The rearrangement uses TRBV5-1 and TRBJ2-4; D unresolved. The sample was CD4+ T cells sorted from blood. This TCR came from a woman aged 18-29 years in good health. The CDR3 is CASSLPAAKNIQYF. CDR3 bases: TGCGCCAGCAGCTTACCAGCGGCCAAAAACATTCAGTACTTC.